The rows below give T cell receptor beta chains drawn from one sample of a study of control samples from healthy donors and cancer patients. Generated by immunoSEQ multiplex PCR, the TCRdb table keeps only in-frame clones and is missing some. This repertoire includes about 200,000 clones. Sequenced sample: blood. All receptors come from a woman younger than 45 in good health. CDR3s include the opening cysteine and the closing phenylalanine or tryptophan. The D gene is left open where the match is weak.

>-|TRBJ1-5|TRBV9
CASSVDGESNQPQHF
TGTGCCAGCAGCGTAGATGGAGAGAGCAATCAGCCCCAGCATTTT
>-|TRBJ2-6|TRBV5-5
CASSLGAEFGALQGANVLTF
TGTGCCAGCAGCTTGGGCGCGGAATTCGGGGCCCTCCAGGGGGCCAACGTCCTGACTTTC
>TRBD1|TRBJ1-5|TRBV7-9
CASSYGQGDQPQHF
TGTGCCAGCAGCTACGGACAGGGGGATCAGCCCCAGCATTTT
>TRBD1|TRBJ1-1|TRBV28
CASSLRGQGNTEAFF
TGTGCCAGCAGTTTACGGGGACAGGGGAACACTGAAGCTTTCTTT
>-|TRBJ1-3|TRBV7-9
CASSLGRTSGTGNTIYF
TGTGCCAGCAGCTTAGGCCGCACCTCAGGGACTGGAAACACCATATATTTT
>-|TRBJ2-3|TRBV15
CATSTLTGRGTDTQYF
TGTGCCACCAGCACCTTGACGGGGAGAGGCACAGATACGCAGTATTTT
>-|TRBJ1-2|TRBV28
CASAMGFLYGYTF
TGTGCCAGCGCTATGGGGTTCCTCTATGGCTACACCTTC
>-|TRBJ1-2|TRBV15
CATSGVRANYGYTF
TGTGCCACCAGCGGTGTCAGGGCTAACTATGGCTACACCTTC
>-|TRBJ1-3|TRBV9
CASSASQGAFSGNTIYF
TGTGCCAGCAGCGCGAGTCAGGGAGCTTTCTCTGGAAACACCATATATTTT
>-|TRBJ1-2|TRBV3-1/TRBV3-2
CASSHLAGTNYGYTF
TGTGCCAGCAGCCACCTCGCAGGGACTAACTATGGCTACACCTTC
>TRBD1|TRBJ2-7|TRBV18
CASSPGQGIYEQYF
TGTGCCAGCTCACCGGGACAGGGTATCTACGAGCAGTACTTC
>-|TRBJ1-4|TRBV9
CASSVGVTVNEKLFF
TGTGCCAGCAGCGTAGGGGTAACGGTTAATGAAAAACTGTTTTTT
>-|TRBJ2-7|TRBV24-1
CATSPAGPSEQYF
TGTGCCACCAGCCCCGCGGGGCCGTCCGAGCAGTACTTC
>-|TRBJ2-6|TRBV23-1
CASRPNRDSYTRANVLTF
TGCGCCAGCAGACCAAATAGAGACTCATATACTCGGGCCAACGTCCTGACTTTC
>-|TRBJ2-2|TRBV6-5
CASKRLQNTGELFF
TGTGCCAGCAAAAGACTACAAAACACCGGGGAGCTGTTTTTT
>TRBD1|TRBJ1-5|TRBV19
CASKDGTGSRNQPQHF
TGTGCCAGCAAGGACGGGACAGGGTCCCGCAATCAGCCCCAGCATTTT
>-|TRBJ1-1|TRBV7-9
CASSYSRGAGNTEAFF
TGTGCCAGCAGTTATAGTCGGGGGGCAGGGAACACTGAAGCTTTCTTT
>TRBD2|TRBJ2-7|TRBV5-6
CASSLERGSLTYEQYF
TGTGCCAGCAGCTTGGAGCGGGGGAGCTTAACCTACGAGCAGTACTTC
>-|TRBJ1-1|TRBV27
CASKRTPSATTEAFF
TGTGCCAGCAAACGAACCCCGTCGGCGACCACTGAAGCTTTCTTT
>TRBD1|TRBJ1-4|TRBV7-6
CASSPSYRGGEKLFF
TGTGCCAGCAGTCCATCCTACAGGGGCGGTGAAAAACTGTTTTTT
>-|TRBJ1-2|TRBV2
CASDQGPGHGYTF
TGTGCCAGCGATCAAGGTCCGGGGCATGGCTACACCTTC
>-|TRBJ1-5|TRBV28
CASSLRGDLSNQPQHF
TGTGCCAGCAGTCTCCGGGGGGATTTAAGCAATCAGCCCCAGCATTTT
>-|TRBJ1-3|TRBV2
CASSEAPEGNTIYF
TGTGCCAGCAGTGAAGCCCCTGAAGGAAACACCATATATTTT
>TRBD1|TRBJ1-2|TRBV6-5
CASSFDRGGGYTF
TGTGCCAGCAGTTTCGACAGGGGTGGTGGCTACACCTTC
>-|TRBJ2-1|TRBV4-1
CASAERILNEQFF
TGCGCCAGCGCTGAAAGGATACTCAATGAGCAGTTCTTC
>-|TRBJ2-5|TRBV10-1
CASSDQVGEQETQYF
TGCGCCAGCAGTGACCAGGTCGGGGAACAAGAGACCCAGTACTTC
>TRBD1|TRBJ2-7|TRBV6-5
CAGGRDRSYEQYF
TGTGCCGGGGGAAGGGACAGGTCTTACGAGCAGTACTTC
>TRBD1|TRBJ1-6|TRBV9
CASGRGLSPLHF
TGTGCCAGCGGCAGGGGGCTTTCACCCCTCCACTTT
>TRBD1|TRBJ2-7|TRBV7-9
CASRSPGQPVYEQYF
TGTGCCAGCAGATCCCCGGGACAGCCCGTTTACGAGCAGTACTTC
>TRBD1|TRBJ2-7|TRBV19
CASSIPGQGFYEQYF
TGTGCCAGTAGCATTCCGGGACAGGGTTTCTACGAGCAGTACTTC
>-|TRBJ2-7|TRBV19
CASSIGQGIYEQYF
TGTGCCAGTAGTATCGGGCAGGGAATCTACGAGCAGTACTTC
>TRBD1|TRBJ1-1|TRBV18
CASSPPGTGMNTEAFF
TGTGCCAGCTCACCACCCGGGACAGGTATGAACACTGAAGCTTTCTTT
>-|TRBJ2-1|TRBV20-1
CSASGYNEQFF
TGCAGTGCCAGCGGGTACAATGAGCAGTTCTTC
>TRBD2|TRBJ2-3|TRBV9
CASSIGTSEDNTQYF
TGTGCCAGCAGCATTGGGACTAGCGAGGATAATACGCAGTATTTT
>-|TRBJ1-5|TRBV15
CATSREPGRNQPQHF
TGTGCCACCAGCAGAGAGCCAGGGCGGAATCAGCCCCAGCATTTT